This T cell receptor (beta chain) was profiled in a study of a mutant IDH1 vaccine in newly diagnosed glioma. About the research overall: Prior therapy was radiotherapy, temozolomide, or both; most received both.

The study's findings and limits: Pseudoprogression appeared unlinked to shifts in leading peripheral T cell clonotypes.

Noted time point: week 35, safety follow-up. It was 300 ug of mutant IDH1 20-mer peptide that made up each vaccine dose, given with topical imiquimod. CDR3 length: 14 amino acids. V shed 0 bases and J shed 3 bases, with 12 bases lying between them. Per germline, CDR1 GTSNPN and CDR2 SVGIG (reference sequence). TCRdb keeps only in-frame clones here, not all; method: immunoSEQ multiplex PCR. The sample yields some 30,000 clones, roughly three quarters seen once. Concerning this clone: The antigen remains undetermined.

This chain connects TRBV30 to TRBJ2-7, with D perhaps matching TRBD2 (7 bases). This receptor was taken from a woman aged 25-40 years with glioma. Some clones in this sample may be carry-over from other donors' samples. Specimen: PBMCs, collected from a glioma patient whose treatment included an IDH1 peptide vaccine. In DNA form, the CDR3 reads TGTGCCTGGAGTGTAGGGGGGGTCGGCTACGAGCAGTACTTC. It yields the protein CAWSVGGVGYEQYF.